The sequence of this T cell receptor beta chain was determined in a study of T cell responses to AZD1222 COVID-19 vaccine listed by TCRdb under 2021. General notes on the study: A total of about 230 trial participants underwent TCR sequencing, of whom roughly 210 received two doses of AZD1222 and some 26 received two doses of the MenACWY control vaccine. Trial participants were enrolled into age subgroups of 18-55, 56-69 and 70-plus years, which contained about 150, 27 and 61 TCR-sequenced participants, respectively. Study-wide conclusions, independent of this receptor: The vaccine-associated CD4 TCRs covered the entire spike protein, and the dominant responses fell in regions 160-218 and 743-854. Reportedly, almost half of the unique spike-specific TCRs recognized epitopes lying outside the regions that are mutated in the B.1.351 and B.1.1.7 variants. After two AZD1222 doses, spike-specific TCR breadth and depth were significantly higher than at day 0 and than in MenACWY recipients. Because no samples from the day 14 peak response were available, repertoires could be characterized only after the peak T cell response. Conclusions about previously exposed vaccinees were limited because only 6 or 7 AZD1222 recipients were SARS-CoV-2 seropositive at baseline. Participants were mostly white British, with more females than males. The authors suggested clonal diversity may have been underestimated. In the small 56-69-year group, the increase in depth fell short of significance, most likely because of low power.

Note on this clone: Its antigen specificity is not known. No base-level quality is on record; no much larger clone is a single base apart.

The CDR3 regions of human TCRbeta chains were subjected to immunosequencing. The authors processed their data as follows. Repertoire TCRs were checked for matches against a reference library of SARS-CoV-2-specific TCRs that had been generated using the MIRA antigen-specificity platform. Breadth meant the fraction of unique TCRs that were SARS-CoV-2-associated, whereas depth meant the fraction of total T cells that were SARS-CoV-2-associated. Using the MIRA data, each spike-specific TCR was assigned both to the spike region to which the TCR was reactive and to a CD4 or CD8 class. Log10-transformed breadth and depth values were compared by one-way ANOVA with Sidak's multiple comparisons tests. Imported from immuneACCESS, the table was reduced by TCRdb to in-frame sequences with V and J called. These copies leave out some clones; in studies compared against another copy, an unresolved V gene accounts for under half, and the cause of the remainder is not known. V, J and clone size derive from that table, while D and trimming were established from the DNA sequence. This sample has about 150,000 clones in its table, and approximately 91% of those were observed once. The biggest ten clones account for around 2.1% of the sample.

Reading the label with the study, this specimen's time point is: about 28 days (+/-7) after the second vaccine dose. AZD1222 recipients whose second dose came at about 4 weeks and those whose second dose came at about 12 weeks were combined into one group, since spike-specific TCR depth and breadth did not differ between the two schedules. The vaccinee samples were drawn from two UK trials, COV001 and COV002, one of which was a single-blind randomized controlled phase 2/3 trial testing AZD1222 (ChAdOx1 nCoV-19) in healthy adults. For TCRbeta chain sequencing, PBMC samples from trial participants were taken at day 0 and at day 28 after the second dose. The CDR3 runs 17 amino acids, cysteine and phenylalanine included. CDR3 DNA only is kept here, 51 bases in frame from base 1. The germline V end is reduced by 0 bases and the J end by 4 bases; junction bases left unmatched: 4. Based on the germline V gene, the CDR1 and CDR2 sequences are SGHTA and FQGTGA.

This sequence originates from an adult who received the AZD1222 COVID-19 vaccine. The specimen was peripheral blood, collected 28 days after the second AZD1222 dose. The receptor chain draws on TRBV7-3 and TRBJ2-7, and 15 bases in between align with TRBD2. The CDR3 protein is CASSLTGTSGRRYEQYF. The nucleotides are TGTGCCAGCAGCTTAACGGGGACTAGCGGGAGGCGGTACGAGCAGTACTTC.